Below, 29 T cell receptor beta chains from the same sample are listed, as sequenced in a study of blood T cell repertoires in COVID-19. Profiling relied on immunoSEQ multiplex PCR, and the TCRdb table lists in-frame clones only, not all of them. The table includes 150,000 to 200,000 clones, around 80% detected once. Sequencing was done on a sample of PBMCs or T cells enriched from blood (not recorded which). The receptors were gathered from a woman between 45 and 65 years old with acute COVID-19.

The chain combines TRBV12-3 or TRBV12-4 with TRBJ1-6, with D maybe TRBD1 (6 bases). The CDR3 has 13 amino acids. V was cut by 2 bases and J by 7 bases, with 6 bases left in between. In DNA form, the CDR3 reads TGTGCCAGCAGTTTACAGGGGAATTCACCCCTCCACTTT. Its translation is CASSLQGNSPLHF.

The V gene is TRBV19, the J gene TRBJ2-3; 7 bases agree with TRBD1. Per germline, CDR1 LNHDA and CDR2 SQIVND (reference sequence). The CDR3 sequence is 15 residues long. Unmatched junction bases numbered 3, after V lost 3 bases and J lost 0 bases. CDR3 sequence: CASSIGTASTDTQYF. CDR3 sequence (DNA): TGTGCCAGTAGTATCGGGACAGCTAGCACAGATACGCAGTATTTT. Variable domain in full (rest from reference TRBV19 and TRBJ2-3): DGGITQSPKYLFRKEGQNVTLSCEQNLNHDAMYWYRQDPGQGLRLIYYSQIVNDFQKGDIAEGYSVSREKKESFPLTVTSAQKNPTAFYLCASSIGTASTDTQYFGPGTRLTVL.

V gene TRBV19 combines with J gene TRBJ1-5; possibly TRBD1 for D (6 bases). The CDR3 covers 14 residues. V was trimmed by 6 bases and J by 9 bases, leaving 18 bases between them. Germline assignment: CDR1 LNHDA and CDR2 SQIVND (reference sequence). The CDR3 spells CASSQTGGGRPQHF. CDR3 in DNA: TGTGCCAGTAGCCAGACAGGAGGCGGTCGGCCCCAGCATTTT.

This sequence joins TRBV6-5 and TRBJ1-1, with a tentative D call TRBD1 (6 bases). V was cut by 7 bases and J by 1 base, with 13 bases left in between. Per the germline V gene, CDR1 is MNHEY and CDR2 is SVGAGI. This CDR3 has 14 amino acids. CDR3 nucleotide sequence: TGTGCCAGCACCAAATTAGGGGGGAACACTGAAGCTTTCTTT. Its translation: CASTKLGGNTEAFF.

The chain has TRBV30 and TRBJ2-5; TRBD2 aligns across 11 bases. The CDR3 runs 14 residues. The ends lost 3 bases at V and 7 bases at J; junction bases unmatched: 7. Per germline, CDR1 GTSNPN and CDR2 SVGIG (reference sequence). The CDR3 DNA is TGTGCCTGGAGGGTAGCGGGGGGGCCCGCGACCCAGTACTTC. Residues: CAWRVAGGPATQYF.

The chain carries TRBV4-3 and TRBJ2-5, with 10 bases fitting TRBD2. The CDR3 loop spans 16 amino acids. V lost 1 base, J lost 2 bases, and 4 bases stayed unmatched. Per the germline V gene, CDR1 is LGHNA and CDR2 is YSLEER. In DNA form, the CDR3 reads TGCGCCAGCAGCCAAGGGGCAGCGGGGGGGCAAGAGACCCAGTACTTC. Protein sequence: CASSQGAAGGQETQYF.

V and J are TRBV27 and TRBJ1-6; TRBD1 is a possible D gene (5 bases). Germline assignment: CDR1 MNHEY and CDR2 SMNVEV (reference sequence). V was pared by 4 bases and J by 13 bases, with 20 bases between. The CDR3 is made up of 15 amino acids. The chain's CDR3 is CASSSSDSSRGPLHF. Written as DNA, the CDR3 is TGTGCCAGCAGTTCCTCCGACAGTTCCCGTGGGCCCCTCCACTTT.

This clone has only a few counts. The chain's CDR3 is CASTGTGEVDEQFF. DNA for the CDR3: TGTGCCAGCACTGGGACAGGGGAGGTTGATGAGCAGTTCTTC. The chain carries TRBV2 and TRBJ2-1; 10 bases match TRBD1. In germline, CDR1 is SNHLY, CDR2 FYNNEI. The CDR3 covers 14 residues. The V segment lost 7 bases and the J segment 8 bases; nucleotides outside the gene matches: 8.

This chain uses TRBV2 with TRBJ1-4, with D possibly TRBD1 on 5 matching bases. V was pared by 2 bases and J by 13 bases, with 11 bases between. Germline V gives CDR1 SNHLY, CDR2 FYNNEI. This CDR3 has 12 amino acids. CDR3 nucleotides: TGTGCCAGCAGTGAAACGGGGGGACCACTGTTTTTT. Translated, it gives CASSETGGPLFF.

This clone was seen just once. The chain joins TRBV19 to TRBJ1-3; TRBD1 aligns across 8 bases. This CDR3 is 17 amino acids long. Germline CDR1 and CDR2: LNHDA and SQIVND (reference sequence). The V gene end was trimmed by 7 bases and the J gene end by 2 bases; junction bases not matched to a gene: 13. The CDR3: CASTTKRQGAAGNTIYF. As DNA, the CDR3 is TGTGCCAGTACCACGAAAAGGCAGGGGGCTGCTGGAAACACCATATATTTT. The variable domain in full, completed from reference TRBV19 and TRBJ1-3, reads DGGITQSPKYLFRKEGQNVTLSCEQNLNHDAMYWYRQDPGQGLRLIYYSQIVNDFQKGDIAEGYSVSREKKESFPLTVTSAQKNPTAFYLCASTTKRQGAAGNTIYFGEGSWLTVV.

The chain joins TRBV19 to TRBJ1-1; D is perhaps TRBD1 (6 bases). The V and J ends lost 3 bases and 12 bases respectively, with 17 bases between them. The V gene's germline CDR1 is LNHDA and CDR2 SQIVND (reference sequence). This CDR3 is 13 amino acids long. CDR3 region: CASSMGGAGRPFF. DNA for the CDR3: TGTGCCAGTAGTATGGGGGGGGCGGGCCGGCCTTTCTTT.

V gene TRBV27 combines with J gene TRBJ1-6, with D unclear. The CDR3 is made up of 14 amino acids. From germline, CDR1 is MNHEY and CDR2 SMNVEV (reference sequence). Trimming shortened V by 5 bases and J by 4 bases, and 9 bases separated the two germline ends. The CDR3 coding sequence is TGTGCCAGCAGTCCTGGGAGATATAATTCACCCCTCCACTTT. It codes for CASSPGRYNSPLHF.

The rearrangement links TRBV6-1 to TRBJ1-1; TRBD1 matches 9 bases. This CDR3 comprises 14 residues. V lost 3 bases, J lost 3 bases, and 2 bases stayed unmatched. The germline V gene has CDR1 MNHNS and CDR2 SASEGT. In DNA form, the CDR3 reads TGTGCCAGCAGTGAGGGACAGGGACACACTGAAGCTTTCTTT. Its translation is CASSEGQGHTEAFF.

The rearrangement links TRBV19 to TRBJ1-6; tentatively, D is TRBD1 (6 bases). CDR3 length equals 16 residues. V gave up 5 bases and J gave up 10 bases, with 21 bases separating them. The V gene's germline CDR1 is LNHDA and CDR2 SQIVND (reference sequence). The CDR3 sequence: CASSPRGGGAGSPLHF. The DNA of the CDR3 is TGTGCCAGTAGTCCCCGGGGCGGGGGCGCAGGATCACCCCTCCACTTT.

This clone is a singleton in its sample. The V and J genes are TRBV5-4 and TRBJ2-2, with D possibly being TRBD1 (6 bases). This CDR3 region has 15 residues. The V gene lost 5 bases and the J gene lost 5 bases, with 16 bases spanning the gap. Germline V gene sequence: CDR1 SGHNT, CDR2 YYREEE (reference sequence). The CDR3 region is CASRRWTALTGELFF. As DNA, the CDR3 is TGTGCCAGCAGACGGTGGACAGCCTTAACCGGGGAGCTGTTTTTT.

The chain carries TRBV18 and TRBJ1-1; 8 bases are a match to TRBD1. Per the germline V gene, CDR1 is KGHSH and CDR2 is LQKENI. The CDR3 totals 16 residues. Trimming took 8 bases from V and 6 from J; bases not matched to a gene: 17. This CDR3 reads CASPKPGQGLTAEAFF. In nucleotides, the CDR3 is TGTGCCAGCCCCAAACCCGGACAGGGTTTAACGGCTGAAGCTTTCTTT.

The chain recombines TRBV3-1 (or the pseudogene TRBV3-2) with TRBJ2-5, with 11 bases that match TRBD2. The CDR3 has 16 amino acids. V was pared by 3 bases and J by 3 bases, with 6 bases of the junction left unmatched. CDR1 and CDR2 from the germline V gene are LGHDT and YNNKEL (reference sequence). The CDR3 coding sequence is TGTGCCAGCAGCCACGTAGCGGGGGGGCGGAAAGAGACCCAGTACTTC. Translating it yields CASSHVAGGRKETQYF.

The CDR3 DNA reads TGTGCCAGCAGTGGGCAGATGAACACTGAAGCTTTCTTT. Its translation is CASSGQMNTEAFF. The chain recombines TRBV27 with TRBJ1-1; the D is unclear. V dropped 5 bases and J dropped 0 bases, with 7 bases sitting between them. The CDR3 loop spans 13 amino acids. Germline loops: CDR1 MNHEY, CDR2 SMNVEV (reference sequence).

A note on this clone: Other DNA sequences in this sample translate to the same CDR3. The rearrangement uses TRBV5-1 and TRBJ1-4, with 9 bases lining up with TRBD1. CDR1 is SGHRS and CDR2 is YFSETQ in the germline V gene. Germline trimming cut 3 bases from V and 6 bases from J; bases unmatched to any gene: 3. The CDR3 is made up of 14 amino acids. The CDR3 sequence is CASSSGTGYEKLFF. CDR3 DNA sequence: TGCGCCAGCAGCTCCGGGACAGGGTATGAAAAACTGTTTTTT.

This clone occurred once. The V and J genes are TRBV2 and TRBJ2-7; 11 bases map to TRBD2. CDR3 length: 18 amino acids. V dropped 4 bases and J dropped 1; count of bases not matched to a gene: 12. Germline V gene lookup returns CDR1 SNHLY and CDR2 FYNNEI. CDR3 nucleotide sequence: TGTGCCAGCAGTGGCCCCCTGACTAGCGGGGTTTCTTCCTACGAGCAGTACGTC. Its translation: CASSGPLTSGVSSYEQYV.

This rearrangement joins TRBV20-1 to TRBJ1-1; D remains unclear. This CDR3 is 10 amino acids long. Germline V gene lookup returns CDR1 DFQATT and CDR2 SNEGSKA (reference sequence). Trimming cost V 6 bases and J 7 bases, with 9 bases left between them. The CDR3 DNA is TGCAGTGCGCCAATCGGTGAAGCTTTCTTT. Encoded protein: CSAPIGEAFF.

The rearrangement links TRBV7-2 to TRBJ1-3; maybe TRBD1 (5 bases). Between the trimmed V and J ends, which lost 5 bases and 4 bases, there was a span of 12 bases. The CDR3 totals 14 residues. Germline lookup yields CDR1 SGHTA and CDR2 FQGNSA. The CDR3 loop is CASSLTVWGNTIYF. The CDR3 DNA is TGTGCCAGCAGCCTGACAGTGTGGGGAAACACCATATATTTT.

The chain links TRBV5-4 to TRBJ1-3; TRBD1 matches at 7 bases. The CDR3 extends over 15 amino acids. The trim removed 3 bases at V and 3 bases at J, leaving 6 bases unmatched. Per the germline V gene, CDR1 is SGHNT and CDR2 is YYREEE (reference sequence). The DNA for the CDR3 is TGTGCCAGCAGCTCAGACAGGGATGGTGGAAACACCATATATTTT. Translating gives CASSSDRDGGNTIYF.

V is TRBV24-1 and J is TRBJ2-3, with 8 bases fitting TRBD2. The V gene's germline CDR1 is KGHDR and CDR2 SFDVKD. With V trimmed by 10 bases and J by 4 bases, 6 bases remained unmatched. This CDR3 spans 13 amino acids. The CDR3 region has the DNA TGTGCCACGAGCGGGGGAGTCGCAGATACGCAGTATTTT. Its translation is CATSGGVADTQYF.

V and J are TRBV29-1 and TRBJ1-1; 10 bases map to TRBD1. Per the germline V gene, CDR1 is SQVTM and CDR2 is ANQGSEA. Trimming removed 4 bases from V and 4 bases from J; junction bases left unmatched: 6. The CDR3 length is 14 residues. In DNA, the CDR3 is TGCAGCGTTGGCAAGACAGGGGGCCTCACTGAAGCTTTCTTT. Amino acids: CSVGKTGGLTEAFF.

In its sample, this clone was seen a few times. The V call is TRBV5-3, the J call TRBJ2-7; 11 bases fit TRBD2. TRBV5-3 is known as an ORF, though its function is uncertain. The CDR3 is 17 residues long. V dropped 0 bases and J dropped 4; count of bases not matched to a gene: 9. The CDR3 bases are TGTGCCAGAAGCTTGGTTGCTAGCGGGGGGCCCTCTTACGAGCAGTACGTC. Translated: CARSLVASGGPSYEQYV.

The chain links TRBV7-9 to TRBJ1-1; 9 positions match TRBD1. The CDR3 covers 14 residues. Germline CDR1 reads SEHNR; CDR2 reads FQNEAQ (reference sequence). Trimming removed 5 bases from V and 7 bases from J; junction bases left unmatched: 8. This chain's CDR3 is CASSLDRGAGEAFF. CDR3 DNA: TGTGCCAGCAGCCTGGACAGGGGCGCGGGTGAAGCTTTCTTT.

Comments on this clone: The junction differs from germline at one of its ends, possibly a read error. The DNA for the CDR3 is TGTGCCAGCAGCAAACAGGGGTCCCTTTATGGTTACACCTTC. This gives the protein CASSKQGSLYGYTF. The V call is TRBV7-9, the J call TRBJ1-2; 7 bases are a match to TRBD1. The CDR3 has 14 residues. CDR1 and CDR2 from the germline V gene are SEHNR and FQNEAQ (reference sequence).

The chain links TRBV2 to TRBJ2-7; a possible D gene is TRBD2 (5 bases). V shed 3 bases and J shed 6 bases, with 6 bases lying between them. The length of the CDR3 is 11 residues. Germline V gives CDR1 SNHLY, CDR2 FYNNEI. Here the CDR3 reads CASSERVEQYV. The CDR3 nucleotides are TGTGCCAGCAGTGAGCGGGTCGAGCAGTACGTC.